One and the same sample provided the 5 T cell receptor beta chains below, sequenced in a study of cytomegalovirus exposure and HLA in healthy donors. Amplification used 60 Vbeta primers and 13 Jbeta primers. Sequenced by immunoSEQ multiplex PCR; TCRdb stores in-frame clones only, minus some. The listing records 45,000 to 70,000 clones. The sequenced material came from PBMCs. These receptors all stem from a woman aged 50 to 60 in good health and CMV-seropositive.

The chain uses TRBV27 and TRBJ1-5; 9 bases map to TRBD1. Germline CDR1 is MNHEY and CDR2 is SMNVEV (reference sequence). This CDR3 contains 18 residues. V lost 7 bases, J lost 2 bases, and 15 bases stayed unmatched. The CDR3 DNA is TGTGCCAGCACCATGAGGGGGACAGGGATCTATCGCAATCAGCCCCAGCATTTT. Its protein is CASTMRGTGIYRNQPQHF.

This chain connects TRBV19 to TRBJ2-3; TRBD1 matches at 8 bases. Germline trimming cut 5 bases from V and 3 bases from J; bases unmatched to any gene: 7. Looked up from germline, CDR1 is LNHDA and CDR2 is SQIVND (reference sequence). The CDR3 has 15 residues. This CDR3 reads CASSYTGTGTDTQYF. Here the CDR3 DNA reads TGTGCCAGTAGTTACACCGGGACAGGAACAGATACGCAGTATTTT.

V is TRBV2 and J is TRBJ1-2, with 7 bases identical to TRBD1. CDR1 SNHLY and CDR2 FYNNEI come from the germline V gene. V lost 4 bases, J lost 4 bases, and 9 bases stayed unmatched. The length of the CDR3 is 15 residues. The CDR3 region is CASSGQGGFGYGYTF. The DNA for the CDR3 is TGTGCCAGCAGTGGACAGGGTGGCTTCGGCTATGGCTACACCTTC.

Worth noting for this clone: The germline gene is not matched at one end of the junction; a read error may be the cause. The chain carries TRBV5-1 and TRBJ1-2; D might be TRBD1 (6 bases). The V gene's germline CDR1 is SGHRS and CDR2 YFSETQ. This CDR3 has 15 amino acids. The CDR3 reads CASRREGHGSYDYTF. CDR3 in DNA: TGCGCCAGCAGGAGAGAGGGACATGGGTCCTATGACTACACCTTC. Full variable domain (missing parts from reference TRBV5-1 and TRBJ1-2): KAGVTQTPRYLIKTRGQQVTLSCSPISGHRSVSWYQQTPGQGLQFLFEYFSETQRNKGNFPGRFSGRQFSNSRSEMNVSTLELGDSALYLCASRREGHGSYDYTFGSGTRLTVV.

The chain uses TRBV29-1 and TRBJ2-7; tentatively, D is TRBD1 (6 bases). This CDR3 region has 14 residues. Germline lookup yields CDR1 SQVTM and CDR2 ANQGSEA. The V gene lost 5 bases and the J gene lost 2 bases, with 16 bases spanning the gap. The CDR3 region is CSVWEDTGPYEQYF. CDR3 coding DNA: TGCAGCGTTTGGGAAGATACAGGGCCCTACGAGCAGTACTTC.